Following are 16 T cell receptor beta chains from one sample sequenced in a study of shared clonotypes between healthy human individuals. Here immunoSEQ multiplex PCR was the method, and the copy in TCRdb shows in-frame clones only, minus some. The sample contains about 2,500,000 clones, around 90% of which appear only once. Material: naive CD4+ T cells sorted from blood. Documented subset: CD45RA+ positively selected. These receptors were taken from a young man in good health.

The V gene is TRBV6-1, the J gene TRBJ1-5; maybe TRBD1 (5 bases). Looked up from germline, CDR1 is MNHNS and CDR2 is SASEGT. CDR3 size: 13 residues. The V end lost 6 bases, the J end lost 5 bases, and 11 bases lay between the germline ends. The CDR3 loop reads CASSITGDQPQHF. Written as DNA, the CDR3 is TGTGCCAGCAGCATCACGGGGGATCAGCCCCAGCATTTT.

The chain uses TRBV5-4 and TRBJ2-1; 9 nucleotides align to TRBD2. The CDR3 has 14 residues. The V gene end was trimmed by 6 bases and the J gene end by 4 bases; junction bases not matched to a gene: 5. Germline V lookup: CDR1 SGHNT, CDR2 YYREEE (reference sequence). DNA for the CDR3: TGTGCCAGCATGGGTAGCGGGGGTTACAATGAGCAGTTCTTC. Translating gives CASMGSGGYNEQFF.

The chain has TRBV6-1 and TRBJ2-4; D gene unclear. Germline CDR1 MNHNS, CDR2 SASEGT. V lost 4 bases to trimming and J lost 0 bases, with 7 bases between them. CDR3 length: 14 residues. CDR3 bases: TGTGCCAGCAGTGTCACATTAGCCAAAAACATTCAGTACTTC. Its translation: CASSVTLAKNIQYF.

V and J are TRBV25-1 and TRBJ2-3; weak D call: TRBD1 (7 bases). There are 15 residues in the CDR3. V lost 8 bases and J 4 bases, leaving 19 bases between the germline ends. Germline CDR1 and CDR2: MGHDK and SYGVNS. The DNA of the CDR3 is TGTGCCAGCCGGAGGGGGGAGACAGGGTCAGATACGCAGTATTTT. Its protein product is CASRRGETGSDTQYF.

The V gene is TRBV6-1, the J gene TRBJ2-3; D ambiguous. Trimming removed 6 bases from V and 0 bases from J, with 10 bases in between. The CDR3 sequence is 14 residues long. Germline lookup yields CDR1 MNHNS and CDR2 SASEGT. The CDR3 region is CASRPRSSTDTQYF. CDR3 nucleotide sequence: TGTGCCAGCAGGCCCAGATCTAGCACAGATACGCAGTATTTT.

The rearrangement joins TRBV10-2 to TRBJ1-6; D is undetermined. Between the trimmed V and J ends, which lost 0 bases and 10 bases, there was a span of 10 bases. The germline CDR1 and CDR2 sequences are WSHSY and SAAADI. The CDR3 is 14 residues long. CDR3 coding DNA: TGCGCCAGCAGTGAGTCGATTCGGGAATCACCCCTCCACTTT. This encodes CASSESIRESPLHF.

Written as DNA, the CDR3 is TGTGCCAGCATATCGGGGACAGGGGGGATCAATGAGCAGTTCTTC. Translated, it gives CASISGTGGINEQFF. The chain couples TRBV2 to TRBJ2-1, with 11 bases fitting TRBD1. The CDR3 contains 15 residues. Losses at the gene ends were 7 bases for V and 6 bases for J; bases not matched to a gene: 8. Germline V lookup: CDR1 SNHLY, CDR2 FYNNEI.

The chain links TRBV11-2 to TRBJ2-3; 11 nucleotides agree with TRBD2. In germline, CDR1 is SGHAT, CDR2 FQNNGV. This CDR3 spans 17 amino acids. J gave up 2 bases and V 5 bases, and 9 bases lay outside the gene matches. The CDR3 sequence is CASSTRLTSGITDTQYF. As DNA, the CDR3 is TGTGCCAGCAGCACCCGACTGACTAGCGGGATCACAGATACGCAGTATTTT.

On this clone itself: The same CDR3 arises from other DNA sequences in this sample as well. CDR3 sequence (DNA): TGTGCCTCAAGGTCTGTCGCGAACACCGGGGAGCTGTTTTTT. Residues: CASRSVANTGELFF. The V and J genes are TRBV19 and TRBJ2-2; D not resolved. Trimming pared 11 bases from V and 0 bases from J, leaving 13 bases between. The CDR3 covers 14 residues. Germline CDR1 and CDR2: LNHDA and SQIVND (reference sequence).

The gene calls are TRBV10-3 and TRBJ2-7, with D perhaps matching TRBD1 (6 bases). The CDR3 length is 13 residues. V was clipped by 4 bases and J by 4 bases, with 11 bases between them. Germline loops: CDR1 ENHRY, CDR2 SYGVKD. The CDR3 is CAISGQGTYEQYF. The CDR3 coding sequence is TGTGCCATCAGTGGGCAGGGGACATACGAGCAGTACTTC.

The chain uses TRBV11-3 and TRBJ2-5, with TRBD2 matching 8 bases. Looked up from germline, CDR1 is SGHNT and CDR2 is YENEEA. CDR3 length: 16 amino acids. J was trimmed by 2 bases and V by 1 base; bases with no gene match: 6. The CDR3 region has the DNA TGTGCCAGCAGCTTAGGGGCTAGCGGGTTTCAAGAGACCCAGTACTTC. It encodes CASSLGASGFQETQYF. Using reference TRBV11-3 and TRBJ2-5 for the parts outside the CDR3, the full variable domain is EAGVVQSPRYKIIEKKQPVAFWCNPISGHNTLYWYLQNLGQGPELLIRYENEEAVDDSQLPKDRFSAERLKGVDSTLKIQPAELGDSAVYLCASSLGASGFQETQYFGPGTRLLVL.

V gene TRBV21-1 combines with J gene TRBJ2-4; the tabulated D call, TRBD2, remains unverified against the DNA. TRBV21-1 is flagged as a pseudogene. The CDR3 spans 15 residues. The CDR3 region is CASSQGSAKLNIQYF. CDR3 bases: TGTGCCAGCAGCCAAGGATCAGCGAAGCTTAACATTCAGTACTTC.

For this clone: The sample carries other DNA sequences with the same CDR3. DNA of the CDR3: TGTGCCAGCTCACCAGTGACAGGAAGCACAGATACGCAGTATTTT. Its protein product is CASSPVTGSTDTQYF. V is TRBV18 and J is TRBJ2-3; possible D gene TRBD1, 6 bases. The CDR3 is 15 amino acids. CDR1 is KGHSH and CDR2 is LQKENI in the germline V gene. V was cut by 2 bases and J by 0 bases, with 9 bases left in between.

This clone was counted a few times. CDR3 in amino acids: CACSEWRHTEAFF. The CDR3 DNA follows: TGTGCCTGCTCAGAATGGAGGCACACTGAAGCTTTCTTT. The genes are TRBV30 and TRBJ1-1, with D uncertain. There are 13 residues in the CDR3. Per germline, CDR1 GTSNPN and CDR2 SVGIG (reference sequence). With 6 bases removed from V and 3 bases from J, the gap between germline ends came to 14 bases.

The V call is TRBV18, the J call TRBJ2-1, with TRBD2 identical over 13 bases. Per germline, CDR1 KGHSH and CDR2 LQKENI. The CDR3 loop spans 17 amino acids. Losses at the gene ends were 4 bases for V and 0 bases for J; bases not matched to a gene: 3. The DNA for the CDR3 is TGTGCCAGCTCACTGGGACTAGCGGGAAGCTCCTACAATGAGCAGTTCTTC. It encodes CASSLGLAGSSYNEQFF. The whole variable domain, remainder taken from reference TRBV18 and TRBJ2-1, is NAGVMQNPRHLVRRRGQEARLRCSPMKGHSHVYWYRQLPEEGLKFMVYLQKENIIDESGMPKERFSAEFPKEGPSILRIQQVVRGDSAAYFCASSLGLAGSSYNEQFFGPGTRLTVL.

This rearrangement joins TRBV7-2 to TRBJ2-7; 13 bases agree with TRBD2. The CDR3 runs to 14 residues. The germline V gene encodes CDR1 SGHTA and CDR2 FQGNSA. J gave up 2 bases and V 6 bases, and 1 base lay outside the gene matches. This CDR3 reads CASRLAGGPYEQYF. The CDR3, as DNA: TGTGCCAGCAGACTAGCGGGAGGGCCCTACGAGCAGTACTTC.